This TCR beta chain was profiled in a study of human T cells and chemical hapten exposure. Noted time point: patch test 1, 2 weeks after DPC sensitization. The treatment was: therapeutic diphenylcyclopropenone sensitization with weekly scalp DPC. This CDR3 comprises 16 residues. Germline CDR1 MNHNS, CDR2 SASEGT. V lost 3 bases to trimming and J lost 2 bases; unmatched junction nucleotides: 7. What the library attached to individual cDNA molecules were unique molecular identifiers. TCRdb independently ran MiXCR on the RACE reads; one entry per CDR3 protein. The sample holds fewer than 400,000 distinct CDR3 sequences, around 7% seen once.

The clonotype was recovered from a woman aged 18-29 years with alopecia areata. Some clones in this sample may be carry-over from other donors' samples. The material sequenced was whole blood, taken in connection with sensitization to the hapten diphenylcyclopropenone (DPC). The chain employs TRBV6-1 and TRBJ2-3; the match to TRBD2 covers 8 bases. CDR3 nucleotides: TGTGCCAGCAGTGATTTGCGGGGGGTCTCCACAGATACGCAGTATTTT. Translated, it gives CASSDLRGVSTDTQYF.